This T cell receptor (beta chain) was documented in a study of T cell responses to AZD1222 COVID-19 vaccine. Comment on this clone: Its antigen is as yet unknown.

General study results and limits: Repertoires in all cases were sampled only once the peak T cell response had passed.

The data were produced by immunoSEQ multiplex PCR, yet TCRdb's version contains in-frame clones alone and is incomplete. Of 150,000 to 200,000 clones in the sample, more than 85% are singletons; the top ten hold 3% to 4%. V was clipped by 6 bases and J by 7 bases, with 22 bases between them. CDR1 and CDR2 from the germline V gene are MDHEN and SYDVKM. The CDR3 sequence is 15 residues long. The chain couples TRBV28 to TRBJ2-7; the D gene is possibly TRBD1 (6 bases). The material was peripheral blood, obtained 28 days after the second AZD1222 dose. This sequence was found in an adult who received the AZD1222 COVID-19 vaccine. CDR3 protein: CASRPGTGHRIEQYF. The CDR3 bases are TGTGCCAGCAGACCCGGGACGGGACATAGGATAGAGCAGTACTTC.